A single sample gave rise to the 18 T cell receptor beta chains below, sequenced in a study of T cells of healthy individuals (dated by TCRdb to between 2017 and 2018). The receptor library was made with 5' RACE. The data were produced on an Illumina MiSeq. TCRdb reran the public reads through fastp at Q25 and MiXCR, keeping productive beta chains. Each CDR3 protein gets just one entry, which takes the most common genes and DNA from the rows behind it. Present in this sample are around 53,000 distinct CDR3 sequences, approximately 14% of which were seen just once. 16% of the sample is held by the ten biggest clonotypes. The receptor set was obtained from a human donor in good health.

This clonotype showed up many times. This chain connects TRBV25-1 to TRBJ2-3; D gene ambiguous. The V and J ends lost 3 bases and 2 bases respectively, with 15 bases between them. Germline-derived CDR1 and CDR2 are MGHDK and SYGVNS. CDR3 length: 16 amino acids. CDR3 in amino acids: CASSDYLRTDTDTQYF. CDR3 sequence (DNA): TGTGCCAGCAGTGATTATTTGCGGACCGACACAGATACGCAGTATTTT.

In its sample, this clonotype was seen many times. V is TRBV20-1 and J is TRBJ2-3; D gene unclear. In germline, CDR1 is DFQATT, CDR2 SNEGSKA (reference sequence). Trimming pared 3 bases from V and 4 bases from J, leaving 11 bases between. The CDR3 spans 13 residues. CDR3 DNA: TGCAGTGCTAGTTCCGGCTACCCAGATACGCAGTATTTT. It translates to CSASSGYPDTQYF.

This clonotype came up a few times. V usage is TRBV10-3 and J usage is TRBJ2-3; the D is unclear. Trimming took 2 bases from V and 0 from J, leaving 15 bases between them. This CDR3 has 17 amino acids. Per the germline V gene, CDR1 is ENHRY and CDR2 is SYGVKD. The CDR3 protein is CAISEKNRGPSTDTQYF. In DNA form, the CDR3 reads TGTGCCATCAGTGAGAAGAACAGAGGCCCTAGCACAGATACGCAGTATTTT.

This clonotype has a handful of counts. The rearrangement links TRBV3-1 to TRBJ1-2; D gene uncertain. V lost 5 bases, J lost 4 bases, and 11 bases lay in between. CDR1 and CDR2 (germline): LGHDT, YNNKEL (reference sequence). The CDR3 loop spans 13 amino acids. In DNA, the CDR3 is TGTGCCAGCAGCACCCGGACGGCCTATGGCTACACCTTC. It specifies CASSTRTAYGYTF.

The rearrangement joins TRBV4-1 to TRBJ2-5; unclear D gene. Germline V CDR1 and CDR2: MGHRA, YSYEKL. V lost 0 bases, J lost 2 bases, and 7 bases lay in between. The CDR3 length is 14 residues. The CDR3 DNA is TGCGCCAGCAGCCAAGAGCAGATACAAGAGACCCAGTACTTC. Its translation is CASSQEQIQETQYF.

The rearrangement joins TRBV7-9 to TRBJ2-7; D perhaps matches TRBD2 (5 bases). V lost 0 bases and J lost 5, with 17 bases in between. This CDR3 is built from 16 residues. Germline V lookup: CDR1 SEHNR, CDR2 FQNEAQ (reference sequence). CDR3 DNA: TGTGCCAGCAGCTTAGCCGGGTACGGGGTGATCCACGAGCAGTACTTC. Protein sequence: CASSLAGYGVIHEQYF.

This chain connects TRBV24-1 to TRBJ2-3, with 10 nucleotides matching TRBD1. The CDR3 totals 16 residues. Germline values: CDR1 KGHDR, CDR2 SFDVKD. The J segment lost 7 bases and the V segment lost 3 bases, leaving 9 bases of the junction unmatched. The CDR3 region has the DNA TGTGCCACCAGTGATCCCGCGGGACAGGGGAAGAATACGCAGTATTTT. It yields the protein CATSDPAGQGKNTQYF.

The sample holds a few counts of this clonotype. The junction does not match germline at one end; this may be a read error. The chain uses TRBV4-3 and TRBJ1-6, with TRBD1 as a possible D gene (6 bases). CDR3 length: 17 amino acids. Germline loops: CDR1 LGHNA, CDR2 YSLEER. The CDR3 protein is CASSQGRGTSYNSPLHF. DNA for the CDR3: TGTGCCAGCAGCCAAGGCCGAGGGACATCCTATAATTCACCCCTCCACTTT.

This clonotype has just a few counts. The V call is TRBV2, the J call TRBJ2-3; D remains ambiguous. Germline V lookup: CDR1 SNHLY, CDR2 FYNNEI. Trimming cost V 6 bases and J 3 bases, with 16 bases left between them. The CDR3 is 15 amino acids. CDR3 sequence (DNA): TGTGCCAGCAGACGCCGCAACTACTCGACAGATACGCAGTATTTT. Translation: CASRRRNYSTDTQYF. The full variable domain, in which reference TRBV2 and TRBJ2-3 provide the parts outside the CDR3, is EPEVTQTPSHQVTQMGQEVILRCVPISNHLYFYWYRQILGQKVEFLVSFYNNEISEKSEIFDDQFSVERPDGSNFTLKIRSTKLEDSAMYFCASRRRNYSTDTQYFGPGTRLTVL.

This clonotype was detected many times. The genes are TRBV7-9 and TRBJ2-3, with D unresolved. The CDR3 length is 14 residues. Germline loops: CDR1 SEHNR, CDR2 FQNEAQ (reference sequence). Trimming took off 3 bases at V and 6 bases at J, with 13 bases between the two ends. CDR3 region: CASSFGRPRDTQYF. DNA of the CDR3: TGTGCCAGCAGCTTTGGCAGGCCAAGGGATACGCAGTATTTT.

This clonotype has just a few counts. The chain carries TRBV27 and TRBJ1-5; a weak D match, TRBD1 (5 bases). Per the germline V gene, CDR1 is MNHEY and CDR2 is SMNVEV (reference sequence). V shed 6 bases and J shed 6 bases, with 18 bases lying between them. This CDR3 contains 15 residues. CDR3 amino acids: CASSPSARDTQPQHF. The CDR3 DNA reads as TGTGCCAGCAGCCCCTCGGCCAGGGATACTCAGCCCCAGCATTTT.

There are a few counts of this clonotype. The V gene is TRBV20-1, the J gene TRBJ1-3, with 7 bases aligning to TRBD1. V trimming: 6 bases; J trimming: 1 base; junction bases outside the gene matches: 3. Per germline, CDR1 DFQATT and CDR2 SNEGSKA (reference sequence). The CDR3 runs 13 residues. Here the CDR3 reads CSAWDRSGNTIYF. The CDR3 region has the DNA TGCAGTGCCTGGGACAGATCTGGAAACACCATATATTTT.

The rearrangement links TRBV28 to TRBJ2-1; possibly TRBD1 for D (6 bases). The V gene's germline CDR1 is MDHEN and CDR2 SYDVKM. The CDR3 is 14 amino acids. Trimming shortened V by 4 bases and J by 2 bases, and 9 bases separated the two germline ends. This CDR3 is CASSSRGPYNEQFF. As DNA, the CDR3 is TGTGCCAGCAGTTCCAGGGGCCCCTACAATGAGCAGTTCTTC. The complete variable domain, with remaining parts taken from reference TRBV28 and TRBJ2-1, reads DVKVTQSSRYLVKRTGEKVFLECVQDMDHENMFWYRQDPGLGLRLIYFSYDVKMKEKGDIPEGYSVSREKKERFSLILESASTNQTSMYLCASSSRGPYNEQFFGPGTRLTVL.

The DNA for the CDR3 is TGCGCCAGCAGCTTGTGGCTAGCGGGGTCCGGTGAGCAGTTCTTC. Its translation: CASSLWLAGSGEQFF. The V call is TRBV5-1, the J call TRBJ2-1, with 9 bases fitting TRBD2. Germline V lookup: CDR1 SGHRS, CDR2 YFSETQ. V dropped 1 base and J dropped 9; count of bases not matched to a gene: 8. This CDR3 is built from 15 residues.

V usage is TRBV6-4 and J usage is TRBJ2-4, with a weak D call TRBD2 (7 bases). V lost 0 bases, J lost 6 bases, and 12 bases lay in between. The CDR3 has 15 amino acids. CDR1 and CDR2 from the germline V gene are MRHNA and SNTAGT. In nucleotides, the CDR3 is TGTGCCAGCAGTGACTCTGGGGGGGGGCTAAACATTCAGTACTTC. Translated, it gives CASSDSGGGLNIQYF.

This clonotype was detected many times. The V and J genes are TRBV29-1 and TRBJ1-1; D may be TRBD1 (6 bases). The germline V and J ends were trimmed by 5 bases and 8 bases, with 9 bases remaining between them. The germline V gene has CDR1 SQVTM and CDR2 ANQGSEA. The CDR3 is 10 amino acids. The CDR3 DNA follows: TGCAGCGTTAGGACAGCAGAAGCTTTCTTT. Residues: CSVRTAEAFF.

This clonotype was seen many times. The chain recombines TRBV10-3 with TRBJ2-2; perhaps TRBD1 as D (6 bases). The CDR3 runs to 17 residues. Germline V lookup: CDR1 ENHRY, CDR2 SYGVKD. Trimming stripped 8 bases from V and 6 bases from J, with 25 bases between. In DNA form, the CDR3 reads TGTGCCATCGGCCCCCCGGGACACATCAGTGGGGCCGGGGAGCTGTTTTTT. It encodes CAIGPPGHISGAGELFF.

V usage is TRBV24-1 and J usage is TRBJ2-5, with D tentatively TRBD1 or TRBD2 (5 bases each). Germline CDR1 and CDR2: KGHDR and SFDVKD. The ends were cut back, 4 bases at V and 0 bases at J, with 5 bases in the middle. This CDR3 spans 13 amino acids. The CDR3 loop is CATSEGHQETQYF. The CDR3 nucleotides read TGTGCCACCAGTGAGGGACACCAAGAGACCCAGTACTTC.